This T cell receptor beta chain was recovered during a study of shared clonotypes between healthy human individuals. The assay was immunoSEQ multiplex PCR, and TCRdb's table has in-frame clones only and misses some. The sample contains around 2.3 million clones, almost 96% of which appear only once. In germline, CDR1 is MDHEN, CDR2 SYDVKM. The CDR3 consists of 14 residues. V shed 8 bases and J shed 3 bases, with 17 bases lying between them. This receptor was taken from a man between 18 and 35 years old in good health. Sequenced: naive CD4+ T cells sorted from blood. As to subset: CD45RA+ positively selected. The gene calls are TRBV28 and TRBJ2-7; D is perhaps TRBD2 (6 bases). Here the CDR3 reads CASENPGGYYEQYF. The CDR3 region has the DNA TGTGCCAGCGAGAACCCCGGGGGATACTACGAGCAGTACTTC.